Shown below are 28 T cell receptor beta chains from a single sample sequenced in a study of OX40 agonist ivuxolimab in advanced cancers. Sequenced by immunoSEQ multiplex PCR; TCRdb stores in-frame clones only, minus some. The table includes under 95,000 clones, approximately 90% detected once. The input for sequencing was CD4+ or CD8+ T cells sorted from blood, taken in a trial of the OX40 agonist ivuxolimab. Every receptor here comes from an adult with an advanced solid tumor such as melanoma, head and neck, liver or kidney cancer.

DNA for the CDR3: TGTGCCAGTACCAGAGCGGGAGGAGGGAATGAGCAGTTCTTC. Translation: CASTRAGGGNEQFF. The chain uses TRBV19 and TRBJ2-1, with TRBD2 identical over 9 bases. V lost 7 bases and J lost 7; bases outside the gene matches: 8. Germline V gene sequence: CDR1 LNHDA, CDR2 SQIVND (reference sequence). The CDR3 spans 14 residues. Combining the CDR3 with reference TRBV19 and TRBJ2-1 gives the whole variable domain DGGITQSPKYLFRKEGQNVTLSCEQNLNHDAMYWYRQDPGQGLRLIYYSQIVNDFQKGDIAEGYSVSREKKESFPLTVTSAQKNPTAFYLCASTRAGGGNEQFFGPGTRLTVL.

This chain joins TRBV10-3 and TRBJ1-3; D ambiguous. CDR3 size: 15 residues. Per germline, CDR1 ENHRY and CDR2 SYGVKD. V lost 10 bases, J lost 1 base, and 17 bases lay in between. In DNA, the CDR3 is TGTGCCACGCGACCAGGTACCCAATCTGGAAACACCATATATTTT. Translating it yields CATRPGTQSGNTIYF.

The chain recombines TRBV6-5 with TRBJ1-4; D may be TRBD1 (6 bases). The CDR3 is 14 amino acids. Per germline, CDR1 MNHEY and CDR2 SVGAGI. The V and J ends lost 6 bases and 2 bases respectively, with 10 bases between them. The CDR3 is CASSLRGTNEKLFF. Here the CDR3 DNA reads TGTGCCAGCAGCCTCAGGGGTACTAATGAAAAACTGTTTTTT.

Of note for this clone: Other DNA sequences of this sample code for an identical CDR3. The V call is TRBV5-1, the J call TRBJ2-3, with no clear D. CDR1 SGHRS and CDR2 YFSETQ come from the germline V gene. V was shortened by 3 bases and J by 2 bases, with 1 base between the two germline ends. The CDR3 extends over 11 amino acids. This CDR3 is CASSSTDTQYF. Here the CDR3 DNA reads TGCGCCAGCAGCTCCACAGATACGCAGTATTTT.

The gene calls are TRBV4-2 and TRBJ1-5; perhaps TRBD1 as D (6 bases). CDR1 is LGHNA and CDR2 is YNFKEQ in the germline V gene. The CDR3 extends over 15 amino acids. Trimming left V 5 bases short and J 4 bases short, with 15 bases between. The CDR3 here is CASSAERGRNQPQHF. CDR3 nucleotides: TGTGCCAGCAGCGCCGAGAGGGGGAGGAATCAGCCCCAGCATTTT.

The CDR3 loop is CAIYAPETQYF. The CDR3 DNA follows: TGTGCCATTTACGCTCCAGAGACCCAGTACTTC. V usage is TRBV6-5 and J usage is TRBJ2-5; D gene ambiguous. The CDR3 loop spans 11 amino acids. V was cut by 10 bases and J by 4 bases, with 10 bases left in between. Germline values: CDR1 MNHEY, CDR2 SVGAGI.

This chain links TRBV6-1 with TRBJ2-5; D is possibly TRBD2 (8 bases). Germline V gene lookup returns CDR1 MNHNS and CDR2 SASEGT. The V end lost 6 bases, the J end lost 1 base, and 12 bases lay between the germline ends. CDR3 length: 14 amino acids. The CDR3 coding sequence is TGTGCCAGCAGAGCGGGGGACAGCCAAGAGACCCAGTACTTC. This gives the protein CASRAGDSQETQYF.

The chain combines TRBV11-2 with TRBJ2-3, with D uncertain. V dropped 1 base and J dropped 2 bases, with 10 bases sitting between them. Germline lookup yields CDR1 SGHAT and CDR2 FQNNGV. There are 15 residues in the CDR3. CDR3 coding DNA: TGTGCCAGCAGCTTAGTAGGTCATATCACAGATACGCAGTATTTT. Residues: CASSLVGHITDTQYF.

The V gene is TRBV18, the J gene TRBJ2-5, with TRBD1 identical over 7 bases. Germline loops: CDR1 KGHSH, CDR2 LQKENI. The CDR3 consists of 16 residues. With V trimmed by 3 bases and J by 4 bases, 11 bases remained unmatched. This CDR3 is CASSPRTRGRAETQYF. In DNA, the CDR3 is TGTGCCAGCTCACCGCGAACTAGGGGGCGCGCAGAGACCCAGTACTTC.

CDR3 DNA sequence: TGTGCCAGCAGCTTAGGGAGGGCGGGAGGTCCACCCAAATACTACGAGCAGTACTTC. Protein product: CASSLGRAGGPPKYYEQYF. The chain uses TRBV11-3 and TRBJ2-7; TRBD2 matches 8 bases. Germline V gene data show CDR1 as SGHNT and CDR2 as YENEEA. The ends lost 1 base at V and 3 bases at J; junction bases unmatched: 17. The CDR3 totals 19 residues.

The V call is TRBV20-1, the J call TRBJ1-1; D gene unclear. V shed 4 bases and J shed 2 bases, with 5 bases lying between them. The CDR3 runs to 11 residues. The germline CDR1 and CDR2 sequences are DFQATT and SNEGSKA (reference sequence). The DNA of the CDR3 is TGCAGTGCTACAGGTAACACTGAAGCTTTCTTT. The encoded protein is CSATGNTEAFF.

The chain recombines TRBV10-2 with TRBJ1-5; D remains unclear. From germline, CDR1 is WSHSY and CDR2 SAAADI. The CDR3 length is 13 residues. V dropped 7 bases and J dropped 3 bases, with 10 bases sitting between them. CDR3 sequence: CASTGRNNQPQHF. CDR3 nucleotides: TGCGCCAGCACTGGACGGAACAATCAGCCCCAGCATTTT.

This clone was found once. V and J are TRBV6-1 and TRBJ2-2; D remains unclear. The V and J ends lost 7 bases and 2 bases respectively, with 14 bases between them. CDR1 and CDR2 (germline): MNHNS, SASEGT. The CDR3 has 15 residues. In DNA form, the CDR3 reads TGTGCCAGCAAGTTTTCGGGCAGCAACACCGGGGAGCTGTTTTTT. Its translation is CASKFSGSNTGELFF.

Details on this clone: An end of the junction differs from the germline gene, which may be a read error. The chain carries TRBV5-1 and TRBJ2-6, with D tentatively TRBD1 or TRBD2 (5 bases each). The CDR3 is 17 amino acids. The germline CDR1 and CDR2 sequences are SGHRS and YFSETQ. CDR3 DNA: TGCGCCAGCAGCTTAGAGGGGAAGACTTCTGGAGCCAACGTCCTGACTTTC. It translates to CASSLEGKTSGANVLTF.

This chain uses TRBV4-1 with TRBJ2-3; D is unresolved. Germline lookup yields CDR1 MGHRA and CDR2 YSYEKL. The length of the CDR3 is 15 residues. Trimming stripped 0 bases from V and 10 bases from J, with 17 bases between. The CDR3 region has the DNA TGCGCCAGCAGCCAAGAGATGCAGCGCTATTCTGCGCAGTATTTT. This sequence encodes CASSQEMQRYSAQYF.

The chain joins TRBV5-8 to TRBJ2-7, with D tentatively TRBD1 (6 bases). Between the trimmed V and J ends, which lost 4 bases and 2 bases, there was a span of 16 bases. This CDR3 is built from 15 residues. The germline V gene encodes CDR1 SGHTS and CDR2 YDEGEE. CDR3 amino acids: CASSVVGAQTYEQYF. The CDR3 DNA is TGTGCCAGCAGCGTGGTGGGGGCTCAGACCTACGAGCAGTACTTC.

The rearrangement joins TRBV4-2 to TRBJ2-5; a weak D match, TRBD2 (6 bases). The V end was cut by 1 base, the J end by 0 bases, with 12 bases between. The germline V gene encodes CDR1 LGHNA and CDR2 YNFKEQ. The CDR3 runs to 16 residues. The CDR3 DNA sequence: TGTGCCAGCAGCCAAGGTCACGGGGGTCACCAAGAGACCCAGTACTTC. Protein product: CASSQGHGGHQETQYF.

This rearrangement joins TRBV10-3 to TRBJ1-3; D is perhaps TRBD1 (5 bases). There are 15 residues in the CDR3. Germline V gene lookup returns CDR1 ENHRY and CDR2 SYGVKD. Trimming shortened V by 0 bases and J by 5 bases, and 11 bases separated the two germline ends. Here the CDR3 DNA reads TGTGCCATCAGTGAGTCGGCGACAGTGAGAAACACCATATATTTT. As protein: CAISESATVRNTIYF.

The rearrangement joins TRBV27 to TRBJ1-5; D gene uncertain. V was clipped by 3 bases and J by 0 bases, with 9 bases between them. The germline gives CDR1 MNHEY, CDR2 SMNVEV (reference sequence). This CDR3 spans 15 amino acids. The CDR3 protein is CASSLEGTSNQPQHF. DNA of the CDR3: TGTGCCAGCAGTTTGGAGGGAACTAGCAATCAGCCCCAGCATTTT.

The rearrangement links TRBV4-2 to TRBJ2-7; no clear D gene. The germline gives CDR1 LGHNA, CDR2 YNFKEQ. The CDR3 has 12 amino acids. V was pared by 0 bases and J by 5 bases, with 5 bases between. This chain's CDR3 is CASSQDQHEQYF. The CDR3 region has the DNA TGTGCCAGCAGCCAAGATCAACACGAGCAGTACTTC.

The chain uses TRBV7-8 and TRBJ1-4; 7 nucleotides match TRBD1. With 5 bases clipped from V and 5 bases from J, the junction kept 8 bases outside the gene matches. This CDR3 contains 15 residues. Germline lookup yields CDR1 SGHVS and CDR2 FQNEAQ. Written as DNA, the CDR3 is TGTGCCAGCAGCCTAACGGACAGGAAAAATGAAAAACTGTTTTTT. Protein: CASSLTDRKNEKLFF.

V is TRBV28 and J is TRBJ1-2; 8 positions agree with TRBD1. The V segment lost 4 bases and the J segment 4 bases; nucleotides outside the gene matches: 8. Germline V gene data show CDR1 as MDHEN and CDR2 as SYDVKM. This CDR3 has 15 amino acids. The CDR3 DNA reads as TGTGCCAGCAGTTCCGCCGGGACAGGCCCCTATGGCTACACCTTC. This codes for CASSSAGTGPYGYTF.

The chain is built from TRBV18 and TRBJ2-7; D uncertain. Germline lookup yields CDR1 KGHSH and CDR2 LQKENI. CDR3 length: 12 amino acids. V shed 4 bases and J shed 4 bases, with 8 bases lying between them. CDR3 DNA sequence: TGTGCCAGCTCACAGGGCACTTACGAGCAGTACTTC. Encoded protein: CASSQGTYEQYF.

The chain uses TRBV6-1 and TRBJ2-7; TRBD2 matches 9 bases. With V trimmed by 4 bases and J by 2 bases, 12 bases remained unmatched. The CDR3 extends over 17 amino acids. Germline CDR1 MNHNS, CDR2 SASEGT. The CDR3 here is CASSGLAGYPRPYEQYF. CDR3 DNA sequence: TGTGCCAGCAGTGGCCTAGCGGGATACCCTAGGCCCTACGAGCAGTACTTC.

The CDR3 DNA reads as TGTGCCAGTAGTCCCCAGGACAGGGGGTTGGACAATGAGCAGTTCTTC. Its protein product is CASSPQDRGLDNEQFF. The chain joins TRBV19 to TRBJ2-1, with 10 bases matching TRBD1. From germline, CDR1 is LNHDA and CDR2 SQIVND (reference sequence). Germline trimming cut 5 bases from V and 5 bases from J; bases unmatched to any gene: 9. The CDR3 loop spans 16 amino acids.

The chain carries TRBV5-1 and TRBJ1-1; 7 bases fit TRBD1. Germline loops: CDR1 SGHRS, CDR2 YFSETQ. This CDR3 is built from 15 residues. V lost 0 bases and J lost 1; bases outside the gene matches: 3. CDR3 loop: CASSLGGTANTEAFF. The CDR3 DNA reads as TGCGCCAGCAGCTTGGGTGGGACAGCGAACACTGAAGCTTTCTTT.

This clone was found once. V is TRBV5-6 and J is TRBJ2-3; possibly TRBD2 for D (6 bases). Germline CDR1 and CDR2: SGHDT and YYEEEE. V lost 4 bases and J lost 2, with 14 bases in between. The CDR3 covers 15 residues. The CDR3, as DNA: TGTGCCAGCAGCCGGGAAGGCGGGACCACAGATACGCAGTATTTT. Amino acids: CASSREGGTTDTQYF.

This chain joins TRBV27 and TRBJ2-1; 10 bases align to TRBD2. CDR1 and CDR2 (germline): MNHEY, SMNVEV (reference sequence). The V and J ends lost 4 bases and 10 bases, in that order; junction bases with no gene match: 10. CDR3 length equals 15 residues. The CDR3 protein is CASSSGLAVASEQFF. The CDR3 nucleotides are TGTGCCAGCAGTTCCGGACTAGCGGTAGCCAGCGAGCAGTTCTTC.